This T cell receptor beta chain was documented in a study of blood T cell repertoires in COVID-19. Study-wide background: Samples of COVID-19 (acute and convalescent) were obtained from the United States, Italy and Spain. Nucleic acid was either cDNA or gDNA, and it came from T cells, B-cell-depleted T cells, or PBMCs.

Per germline, CDR1 KGHDR and CDR2 SFDVKD. There are 16 residues in the CDR3. V shed 3 bases and J shed 4 bases, with 16 bases lying between them. Per the original methods: Amplification from reference gene primers served as the basis for estimated nucleated cell counts. The data were produced by immunoSEQ multiplex PCR, yet TCRdb's version contains in-frame clones alone and is incomplete. D and trimming come from the DNA, and the V and J calls and clone size come from that table. The sample shows 75,000 to 95,000 clones, 85% to 90% of them seen only once. The chain links TRBV24-1 to TRBJ2-3; TRBD1 might be the D (6 bases). The source material was peripheral blood. This clonotype was obtained from a human donor in a cohort sampled during active COVID-19. CDR3 region: CATSDDRDMGSDTQYF. In DNA form, the CDR3 reads TGTGCCACCAGTGATGACCGGGACATGGGTTCAGATACGCAGTATTTT.